This TCR beta chain originates from a study of blood T cell repertoires in COVID-19 (dated by TCRdb to between 2020 and 2021). Notes on the research overall: The collaborator samples originated in the United States, Italy and Spain and spanned the acute and convalescent phases of COVID-19. Where available, HLA class I and class II types were taken from metadata supplied by the sample provider and were not determined by assay-based typing. Samples were obtained from the ongoing ImmuneRACE study (first 160 participants) and from 1,254 subjects provided by 6 global collaborators. The dataset comprised deeply sampled blood TCRbeta repertoires from subjects exposed to, actively infected with, or recovered from COVID-19. Nearly every sample came with metadata listing a de-identified subject ID, COVID-19 status, age in years and sex. The prospective study material was composed of cDNA or gDNA derived from T cells, B-cell-depleted T cells, or PBMCs. The repertoires were made available in a free public database intended to serve as a resource for research on the immune response to SARS-CoV-2. General study outcomes and caveats: How much clinical and demographic metadata was included differed by source and by participant, and the metadata was provided uncurated.

To note about this clone: Its cognate antigen has yet to be identified. No base quality information exists; no much larger clone differs at one position.

The CDR3 holds 15 amino acids from the cysteine to the phenylalanine. The DNA shown is the 45-base CDR3, in frame from base 1. At the junction V is shortened by 7 bases and J by 0 bases, with 16 bases in between. According to the germline V gene, CDR1 reads SGDLS and CDR2 reads YYNGEE. Each collaborating institution followed its own protocols to collect whole blood in K2EDTA tubes. For TCRbeta analysis, collaborators shipped samples in one of three forms: frozen whole blood, isolated PBMCs, or DNA extracted from either of those sample types. The immunoSEQ Assay, a bias-controlled multiplex PCR, was used to amplify TCRbeta CDR3 regions from genomic DNA. The authors processed their data as follows. Nucleated cell counts per sample were estimated from amplification of reference gene primers within the assay. Sequence reads were collapsed and filtered to measure the absolute abundance of every unique TCRbeta CDR3 rearrangement. For each sample, productive Simpson clonality was calculated as the square root of Simpson's diversity index over productive rearrangements. The table was pulled from immuneACCESS by TCRdb, which kept in-frame rearrangements only. Such tables lose some clones; where checked, under half of the loss comes from unresolved V genes, and the rest has no known cause. Clone size and V and J calls were adopted from that table, with D and trimming inferred from the DNA. Within this sample are fewer than 250,000 clones, with roughly nine tenths of them counted one time only. The top ten hold approximately 0.69% of the sample.

The chain couples TRBV9 to TRBJ1-1; perhaps TRBD1 is the D gene, with 5 bases matching. This TCR was sampled from a man in his forties with acute or convalescent COVID-19. The sample comprised peripheral blood. The CDR3 sequence is CASSQVGALNTEAFF. The nucleotide sequence is TGTGCCAGCTCTCAAGTAGGGGCCCTGAACACTGAAGCTTTCTTT. Outside the CDR3, residues come from the reference TRBV9 and TRBJ1-1 proteins, so the full variable domain is: DSGVTQTPKHLITATGQRVTLRCSPRSGDLSVYWYQQSLDQGLQFLIQYYNGEERAKGNILERFSAQQFPDLHSELNLSSLELGDSALYFCASSQVGALNTEAFFGQGTRLTVV.